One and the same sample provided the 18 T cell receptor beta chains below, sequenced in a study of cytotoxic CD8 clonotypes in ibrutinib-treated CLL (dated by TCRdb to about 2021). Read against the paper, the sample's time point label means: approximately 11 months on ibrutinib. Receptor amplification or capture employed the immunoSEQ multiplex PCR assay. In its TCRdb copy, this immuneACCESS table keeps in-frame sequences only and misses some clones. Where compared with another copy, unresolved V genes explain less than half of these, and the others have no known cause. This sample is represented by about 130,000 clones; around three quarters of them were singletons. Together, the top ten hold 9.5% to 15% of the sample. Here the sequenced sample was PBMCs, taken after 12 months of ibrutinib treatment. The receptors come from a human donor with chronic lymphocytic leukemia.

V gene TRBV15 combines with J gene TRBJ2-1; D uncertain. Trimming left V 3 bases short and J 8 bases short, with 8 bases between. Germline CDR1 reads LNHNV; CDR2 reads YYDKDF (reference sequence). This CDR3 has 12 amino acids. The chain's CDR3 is CATSSYSDEQFF. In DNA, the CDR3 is TGTGCCACCAGCAGCTACAGTGATGAGCAGTTCTTC. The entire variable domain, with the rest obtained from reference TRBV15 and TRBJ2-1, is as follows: DAMVIQNPRYQVTQFGKPVTLSCSQTLNHNVMYWYQQKSSQAPKLLFHYYDKDFNNEADTPDNFQSRRPNTSFCFLDIRSPGLGDTAMYLCATSSYSDEQFFGPGTRLTVL.

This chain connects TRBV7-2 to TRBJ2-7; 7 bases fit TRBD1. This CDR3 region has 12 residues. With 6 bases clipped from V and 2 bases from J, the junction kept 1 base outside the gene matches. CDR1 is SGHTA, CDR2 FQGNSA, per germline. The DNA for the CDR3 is TGTGCCAGCAGTGGGACAGCCTACGAGCAGTACTTC. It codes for CASSGTAYEQYF.

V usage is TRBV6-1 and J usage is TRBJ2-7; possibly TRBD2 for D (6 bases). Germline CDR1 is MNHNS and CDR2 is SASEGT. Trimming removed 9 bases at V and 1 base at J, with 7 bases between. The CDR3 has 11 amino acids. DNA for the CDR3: TGTGCCAGGGGGGGTTCCTACGAGCAGTACTTC. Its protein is CARGGSYEQYF.

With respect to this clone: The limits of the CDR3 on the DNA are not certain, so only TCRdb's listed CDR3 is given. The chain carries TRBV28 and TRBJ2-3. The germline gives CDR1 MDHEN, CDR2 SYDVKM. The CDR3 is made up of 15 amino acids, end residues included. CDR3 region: CASSSSTIQTDTQYF.

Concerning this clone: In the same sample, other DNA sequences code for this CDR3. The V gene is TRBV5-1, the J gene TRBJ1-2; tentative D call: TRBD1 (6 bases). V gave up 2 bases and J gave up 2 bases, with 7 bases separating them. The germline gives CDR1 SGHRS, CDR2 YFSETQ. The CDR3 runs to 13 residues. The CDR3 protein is CASSFGGNYGYTF. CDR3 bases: TGCGCCAGCAGCTTCGGGGGCAACTATGGCTACACCTTC.

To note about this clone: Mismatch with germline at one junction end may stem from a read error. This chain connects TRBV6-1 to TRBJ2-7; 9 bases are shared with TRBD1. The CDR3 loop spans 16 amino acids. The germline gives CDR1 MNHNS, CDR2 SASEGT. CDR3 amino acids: CAISEIPGQGINEQYF. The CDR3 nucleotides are TGTGCCATCAGTGAGATCCCGGGACAGGGCATCAACGAGCAGTACTTC.

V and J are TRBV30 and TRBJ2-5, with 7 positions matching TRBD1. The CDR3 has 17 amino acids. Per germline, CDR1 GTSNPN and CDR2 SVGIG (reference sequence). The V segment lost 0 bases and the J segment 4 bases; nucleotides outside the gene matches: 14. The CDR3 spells CAWSVWGRQGVRETQYF. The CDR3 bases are TGTGCCTGGAGTGTATGGGGCCGACAGGGTGTCAGAGAGACCCAGTACTTC. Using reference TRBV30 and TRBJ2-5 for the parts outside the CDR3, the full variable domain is SQTIHQWPATLVQPVGSPLSLECTVEGTSNPNLYWYRQAAGRGLQLLFYSVGIGQISSEVPQNLSASRPQDRQFILSSKKLLLSDSGFYLCAWSVWGRQGVRETQYFGPGTRLLVL.

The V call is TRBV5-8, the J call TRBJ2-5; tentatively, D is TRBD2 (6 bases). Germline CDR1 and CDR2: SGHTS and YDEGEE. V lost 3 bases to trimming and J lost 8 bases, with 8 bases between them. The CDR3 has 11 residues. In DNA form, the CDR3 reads TGTGCCAGCAGCTGGGGAGGTACCCAGTACTTC. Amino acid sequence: CASSWGGTQYF.

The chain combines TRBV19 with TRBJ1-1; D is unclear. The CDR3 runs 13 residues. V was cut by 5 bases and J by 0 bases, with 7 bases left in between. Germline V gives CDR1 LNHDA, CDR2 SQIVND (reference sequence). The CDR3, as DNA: TGTGCCAGTAGTGGAACGGTGAACACTGAAGCTTTCTTT. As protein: CASSGTVNTEAFF. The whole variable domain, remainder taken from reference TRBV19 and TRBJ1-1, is DGGITQSPKYLFRKEGQNVTLSCEQNLNHDAMYWYRQDPGQGLRLIYYSQIVNDFQKGDIAEGYSVSREKKESFPLTVTSAQKNPTAFYLCASSGTVNTEAFFGQGTRLTVV.

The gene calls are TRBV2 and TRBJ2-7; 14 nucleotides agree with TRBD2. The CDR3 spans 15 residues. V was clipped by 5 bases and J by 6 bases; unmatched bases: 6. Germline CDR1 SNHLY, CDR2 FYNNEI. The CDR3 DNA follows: TGTGCCAGCAGTTACGGGACTAGCGGGAGAGGCGAGCAGTACTTC. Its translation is CASSYGTSGRGEQYF.

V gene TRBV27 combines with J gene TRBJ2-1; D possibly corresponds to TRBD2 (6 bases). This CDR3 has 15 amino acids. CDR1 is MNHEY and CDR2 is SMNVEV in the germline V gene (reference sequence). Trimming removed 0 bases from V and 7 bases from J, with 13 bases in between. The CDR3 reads CASSLSAGPGNEQFF. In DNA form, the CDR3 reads TGTGCCAGCAGTTTATCGGCGGGACCGGGAAATGAGCAGTTCTTC.

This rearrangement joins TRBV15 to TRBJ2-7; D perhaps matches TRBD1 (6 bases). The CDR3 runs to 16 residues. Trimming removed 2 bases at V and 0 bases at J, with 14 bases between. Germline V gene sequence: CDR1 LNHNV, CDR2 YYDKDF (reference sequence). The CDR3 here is CATSRPGTPGSYEQYF. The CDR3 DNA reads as TGTGCCACCAGCAGACCCGGGACACCCGGCTCCTACGAGCAGTACTTC. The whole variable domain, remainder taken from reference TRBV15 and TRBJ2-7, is DAMVIQNPRYQVTQFGKPVTLSCSQTLNHNVMYWYQQKSSQAPKLLFHYYDKDFNNEADTPDNFQSRRPNTSFCFLDIRSPGLGDTAMYLCATSRPGTPGSYEQYFGPGTRLTVT.

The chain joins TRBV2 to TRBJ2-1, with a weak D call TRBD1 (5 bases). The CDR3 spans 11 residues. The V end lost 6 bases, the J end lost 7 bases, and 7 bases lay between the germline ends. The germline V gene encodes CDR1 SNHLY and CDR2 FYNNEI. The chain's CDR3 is CASSRENEQFF. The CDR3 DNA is TGTGCCAGCAGCAGGGAAAATGAGCAGTTCTTC.

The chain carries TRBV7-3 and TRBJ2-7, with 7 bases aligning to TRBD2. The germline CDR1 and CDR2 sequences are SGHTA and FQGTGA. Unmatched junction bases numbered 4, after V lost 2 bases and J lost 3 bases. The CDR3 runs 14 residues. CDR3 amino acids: CASSLGGENYEQYF. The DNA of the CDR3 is TGTGCCAGCAGCTTAGGGGGGGAGAACTACGAGCAGTACTTC.

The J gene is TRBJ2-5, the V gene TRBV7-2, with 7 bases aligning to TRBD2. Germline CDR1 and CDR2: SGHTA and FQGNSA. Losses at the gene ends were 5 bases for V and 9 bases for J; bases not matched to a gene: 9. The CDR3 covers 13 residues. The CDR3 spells CASSHEGRGSQYF. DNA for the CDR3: TGTGCCAGCAGCCACGAGGGGAGGGGATCCCAGTACTTC.

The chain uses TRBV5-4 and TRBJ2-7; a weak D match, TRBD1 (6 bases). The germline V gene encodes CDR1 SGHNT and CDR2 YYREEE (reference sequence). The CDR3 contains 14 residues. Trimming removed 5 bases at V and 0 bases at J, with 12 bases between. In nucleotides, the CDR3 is TGTGCCAGCAGAGCGAGGGGGAACTCCTACGAGCAGTACTTC. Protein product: CASRARGNSYEQYF.

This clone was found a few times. As DNA, the CDR3 is TGCGCCAGCAGCCAAATACCGGGACAGGGATATGGCTACACCTTC. It is translated as CASSQIPGQGYGYTF. This chain uses TRBV4-3 with TRBJ1-2; TRBD1 matches 9 bases. V dropped 2 bases and J dropped 5; count of bases not matched to a gene: 6. CDR1 is LGHNA and CDR2 is YSLEER in the germline V gene. This CDR3 contains 15 residues.

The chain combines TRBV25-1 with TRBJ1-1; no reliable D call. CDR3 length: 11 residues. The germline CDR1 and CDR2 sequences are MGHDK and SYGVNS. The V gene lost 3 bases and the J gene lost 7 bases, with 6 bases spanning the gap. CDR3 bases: TGTGCCAGCAGTGACCGGAGTGAAGCTTTCTTT. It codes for CASSDRSEAFF.